This T cell receptor (beta chain) stems from a study of T-cell reconstitution after alpha-beta-depleted transplantation in children. Study-wide points: Reports say that about two months after transplant, the alpha-beta T cells came out of several hundred graft clones that had expanded. It was newly produced T cells that mostly accounted for T-cell counts and diversity one year after transplant. Some patients owed their high day-60 TCRbeta diversity to surviving recipient T cells and thymic progenitors.

Germline V CDR1 and CDR2: MDHEN, SYDVKM. The V end was cut by 7 bases, the J end by 1 base, with 17 bases between. CDR3 size: 16 residues. This clonotype was counted ten times or more. Its antigen remains unknown. Construction of the TCRbeta library involved unique molecular identifiers. One entry per CDR3 protein, called by TCRdb with MiXCR from the PCR reads. The table lists roughly 500,000 distinct CDR3 sequences, 10% of them singletons, with 2% to 2.5% in the top ten. The material was PBMCs, obtained before TCRalphabeta/CD19-depleted stem cell transplant. The sequence was collected from a child aged 2-15 years with inherited bone marrow failure, due to receive a stem cell transplant. This chain joins TRBV28 and TRBJ1-3; no firm D call. The CDR3 DNA reads as TGTGCCAGCATCGGGGATCGTCTGGGGTCTGGAAACACCATATATTTT. This gives the protein CASIGDRLGSGNTIYF.